This passage covers 28 T cell receptor beta chains from one sample sequenced in a study of technical replicates of blood from a handful of donors. The repertoire was sequenced with immunoSEQ multiplex PCR; TCRdb's copy has only in-frame clones and lacks some. The sample consists of tens of thousands of clones, 95% of them appearing once. Sample: T cells isolated from PBMCs. The receptors stem from a human donor in good health.

The chain recombines TRBV7-9 with TRBJ1-2; the match to TRBD1 covers 12 bases. Germline loops: CDR1 SEHNR, CDR2 FQNEAQ (reference sequence). With 2 bases clipped from V and 7 bases from J, the junction kept 5 bases outside the gene matches. This CDR3 is 15 amino acids long. CDR3 nucleotide sequence: TGTGCCAGCAGCTTATCGGGACAGGGGGCTCTTGGCTACACCTTC. This translates into CASSLSGQGALGYTF.

The V call is TRBV28, the J call TRBJ1-5; TRBD1 matches 8 bases. The ends lost 8 bases at V and 1 base at J; junction bases unmatched: 10. CDR3 size: 16 residues. Germline loops: CDR1 MDHEN, CDR2 SYDVKM. In nucleotides, the CDR3 is TGTGCCAGCGTTCCGGCCGGACAGGGCAGCAATCAGCCCCAGCATTTT. Translation gives CASVPAGQGSNQPQHF.

This chain joins TRBV30 and TRBJ1-1, with D perhaps TRBD1 (5 bases). This CDR3 is built from 13 residues. Per the germline V gene, CDR1 is GTSNPN and CDR2 is SVGIG (reference sequence). Trimming shortened V by 3 bases and J by 1 base, and 9 bases separated the two germline ends. In DNA form, the CDR3 reads TGTGCCTGGAGGTTCGGGGGGAACACTGAAGCTTTCTTT. Translating gives CAWRFGGNTEAFF.

This rearrangement joins TRBV27 to TRBJ2-7; a possible D gene is TRBD1 (7 bases). Germline V CDR1 and CDR2: MNHEY, SMNVEV (reference sequence). V gave up 4 bases and J gave up 7 bases, with 23 bases separating them. The CDR3 runs to 16 residues. The CDR3 is CASSSSTYRGGMEQYF. CDR3 coding DNA: TGTGCCAGCAGTTCGAGTACCTACAGGGGCGGGATGGAGCAGTACTTC.

The CDR3 here is CATSREGQYQETQYF. CDR3 DNA: TGTGCCACCAGCAGAGAGGGACAGTACCAAGAGACCCAGTACTTC. This chain uses TRBV15 with TRBJ2-5, with 7 bases lining up with TRBD1. Germline V gene sequence: CDR1 LNHNV, CDR2 YYDKDF (reference sequence). The V gene end was trimmed by 0 bases and the J gene end by 0 bases; junction bases not matched to a gene: 1. The CDR3 runs 15 residues.

The table lists this clone with a few counts. CDR3 nucleotides: TGTGCCAGCAATACAAGGGACAACGTGCAGTTCTTC. Encoded protein: CASNTRDNVQFF. The chain carries TRBV28 and TRBJ2-1; D may be TRBD1 (6 bases). The CDR3 length is 12 residues. CDR1 MDHEN and CDR2 SYDVKM come from the germline V gene. With 7 bases removed from V and 12 bases from J, the gap between germline ends came to 16 bases.

The gene calls are TRBV4-1 and TRBJ2-7; 9 positions agree with TRBD2. The CDR3 loop spans 16 amino acids. CDR1 MGHRA and CDR2 YSYEKL come from the germline V gene. The ends lost 4 bases at V and 2 bases at J; junction bases unmatched: 9. The CDR3 sequence is CASSLIAGVSTYEQYF. The CDR3, as DNA: TGCGCCAGCAGCCTTATAGCGGGGGTCAGCACCTACGAGCAGTACTTC.

This sequence joins TRBV28 and TRBJ2-7, with D maybe TRBD1 (6 bases). V was shortened by 3 bases and J by 0 bases, with 9 bases between the two germline ends. The CDR3 extends over 14 amino acids. The germline CDR1 and CDR2 sequences are MDHEN and SYDVKM. CDR3: CASSFQGLSYEQYF. The CDR3 DNA sequence: TGTGCCAGCAGTTTTCAGGGGCTCTCCTACGAGCAGTACTTC.

The gene calls are TRBV9 and TRBJ2-7, with a tentative D call TRBD1 (5 bases). Germline values: CDR1 SGDLS, CDR2 YYNGEE. The CDR3 extends over 15 amino acids. Trimming cost V 3 bases and J 0 bases, with 13 bases left between them. The CDR3, as DNA: TGTGCCAGCAGCGGAACAGGACCCACCTCCTACGAGCAGTACTTC. This sequence encodes CASSGTGPTSYEQYF. Complete variable domain (other parts from reference TRBV9 and TRBJ2-7): DSGVTQTPKHLITATGQRVTLRCSPRSGDLSVYWYQQSLDQGLQFLIQYYNGEERAKGNILERFSAQQFPDLHSELNLSSLELGDSALYFCASSGTGPTSYEQYFGPGTRLTVT.

The genes are TRBV9 and TRBJ2-2, with 7 bases aligning to TRBD2. There are 16 residues in the CDR3. V gave up 0 bases and J gave up 6 bases; unmatched junction bases: 8. CDR1 SGDLS and CDR2 YYNGEE come from the germline V gene. Here the CDR3 reads CASSVAASGAAGELFF. DNA of the CDR3: TGTGCCAGCAGCGTAGCAGCGAGCGGGGCTGCCGGGGAGCTGTTTTTT.

J is TRBJ1-1 and V is TRBV19; 7 bases agree with TRBD1. CDR1 LNHDA and CDR2 SQIVND come from the germline V gene (reference sequence). The trim removed 10 bases at V and 6 bases at J, leaving 11 bases unmatched. The CDR3 is 13 amino acids. CDR3 DNA sequence: TGTGCCACTGCCCAGACAGGGCTCTCTGAAGCTTTCTTT. It specifies CATAQTGLSEAFF.

The chain employs TRBV11-3 and TRBJ2-7, with 7 bases that match TRBD2. There are 15 residues in the CDR3. Trimming at V came to 1 base and at J to 7 bases, leaving 10 bases not matched to a gene. Germline assignment: CDR1 SGHNT and CDR2 YENEEA. The CDR3: CASSLADRLAGEQYF. CDR3 sequence (DNA): TGTGCCAGCAGCTTAGCCGACCGACTAGCAGGGGAGCAGTACTTC.

CDR3 DNA sequence: TGTGCCAGCAGTCGACAGGGCGACACTGAAGCTTTCTTT. This codes for CASSRQGDTEAFF. This sequence joins TRBV7-9 and TRBJ1-1; TRBD1 agrees at 7 bases. This CDR3 has 13 amino acids. Germline CDR1 and CDR2: SEHNR and FQNEAQ (reference sequence). J was trimmed by 3 bases and V by 6 bases; bases with no gene match: 4.

V gene TRBV27 combines with J gene TRBJ2-7; D is unclear. CDR1 and CDR2 (germline): MNHEY, SMNVEV (reference sequence). V lost 8 bases to trimming and J lost 4 bases, with 21 bases between them. The CDR3 length is 15 residues. The CDR3 here is CASSTASVPEYEQYF. As DNA, the CDR3 is TGTGCCAGCTCCACCGCCTCGGTCCCCGAATACGAGCAGTACTTC.

This chain uses TRBV30 with TRBJ2-6; TRBD2 is a possible D gene (8 bases). Trimming stripped 4 bases from V and 4 bases from J, with 17 bases between. Germline assignment: CDR1 GTSNPN and CDR2 SVGIG (reference sequence). This CDR3 spans 16 amino acids. CDR3 protein: CAWTREGARGANVLTF. DNA of the CDR3: TGTGCCTGGACCCGGGAGGGGGCGCGGGGGGCCAACGTCCTGACTTTC.

The DNA of the CDR3 is TGCAGCGCAACCACCATAGTCGAAAAACTGTTTTTT. As protein: CSATTIVEKLFF. The V and J genes are TRBV29-1 and TRBJ1-4; D call uncertain. Germline CDR1 reads SQVTM; CDR2 reads ANQGSEA. CDR3 length: 12 amino acids. The V and J ends lost 7 bases and 8 bases respectively, with 14 bases between them.

V usage is TRBV19 and J usage is TRBJ1-4; no reliable D call. Germline V gene lookup returns CDR1 LNHDA and CDR2 SQIVND (reference sequence). The CDR3 consists of 13 residues. The V gene lost 6 bases and the J gene lost 6 bases, with 11 bases spanning the gap. CDR3 protein: CASSLTEHEKLFF. The CDR3 DNA reads as TGTGCCAGTAGCCTAACAGAACATGAAAAACTGTTTTTT.

The CDR3 DNA follows: TGTGCCAGCAGTGAAGGAGTGAACACTGAAGCTTTCTTT. Protein product: CASSEGVNTEAFF. The J gene is TRBJ1-1, the V gene TRBV2, with no clear D. The germline V and J ends were trimmed by 1 base and 0 bases, with 3 bases remaining between them. Germline loops: CDR1 SNHLY, CDR2 FYNNEI. The CDR3 extends over 13 amino acids.

The chain links TRBV7-8 to TRBJ2-7, with 9 positions matching TRBD2. This CDR3 has 13 amino acids. Germline CDR1 SGHVS, CDR2 FQNEAQ. V shed 5 bases, J shed 6 bases, and the junction held 5 bases outside the gene matches. This CDR3 is CASSPGLAGEQYF. DNA of the CDR3: TGTGCCAGCAGCCCGGGACTAGCAGGCGAGCAGTACTTC.

The chain recombines TRBV28 with TRBJ1-1; D ambiguous. With 4 bases removed from V and 1 base from J, the gap between germline ends came to 4 bases. CDR1 is MDHEN and CDR2 is SYDVKM in the germline V gene. CDR3 length equals 12 residues. CDR3 loop: CASSSGNTEAFF. CDR3 sequence (DNA): TGTGCCAGCAGTTCCGGGAACACTGAAGCTTTCTTT.

The CDR3 is CASSLEGGTAYTF. DNA of the CDR3: TGTGCCAGCAGCTTGGAAGGAGGGACCGCCTACACCTTC. This chain connects TRBV5-6 to TRBJ1-2, with a possible D match to TRBD1 (5 bases). Germline CDR1 and CDR2: SGHDT and YYEEEE. With 0 bases removed from V and 10 bases from J, the gap between germline ends came to 13 bases. The CDR3 length is 13 residues.

The chain has TRBV7-6 and TRBJ2-7, with D possibly TRBD2 on 5 matching bases. V was shortened by 5 bases and J by 2 bases, with 13 bases between the two germline ends. Germline CDR1 SGHVS, CDR2 FNYEAQ. This CDR3 region has 14 residues. CDR3 nucleotide sequence: TGTGCCAGCAGCCCTGGTGAGGGCCCCTACGAGCAGTACTTC. It encodes CASSPGEGPYEQYF.

The chain couples TRBV2 to TRBJ1-2; D not resolved. The CDR3 runs to 13 residues. Per the germline V gene, CDR1 is SNHLY and CDR2 is FYNNEI. V shed 10 bases and J shed 1 base, with 13 bases lying between them. CDR3 sequence (DNA): TGTGCCACCAGATTGACGGGTAACTATGGCTACACCTTC. It yields the protein CATRLTGNYGYTF.

The chain has TRBV15 and TRBJ2-3; TRBD2 matches 7 bases. Germline CDR1 reads LNHNV; CDR2 reads YYDKDF (reference sequence). Germline trimming cut 4 bases from V and 2 bases from J; bases unmatched to any gene: 12. The CDR3 has 17 amino acids. The CDR3 region has the DNA TGTGCCACCAGCAAGGGAGGGGCAGGGCGAACCACAGATACGCAGTATTTT. Protein sequence: CATSKGGAGRTTDTQYF.

The chain employs TRBV6-4 and TRBJ1-5, with unresolved D. The CDR3 contains 13 residues. The germline V gene encodes CDR1 MRHNA and CDR2 SNTAGT. V was shortened by 9 bases and J by 6 bases, with 15 bases between the two germline ends. In nucleotides, the CDR3 is TGTGCCAGTGCCCCAGAGGCCGGTCAGCCCCAGCATTTT. Translating it yields CASAPEAGQPQHF.

The V and J genes are TRBV14 and TRBJ2-3, with 7 bases identical to TRBD1. Per the germline V gene, CDR1 is SGHDN and CDR2 is FVKESK. This CDR3 region has 14 residues. The ends lost 2 bases at V and 4 bases at J; junction bases unmatched: 3. The CDR3 DNA is TGTGCCAGCAGCCAAAGACAGGGCCCAGATACGCAGTATTTT. This sequence encodes CASSQRQGPDTQYF.

J is TRBJ2-5 and V is TRBV5-4; D gene uncertain. The CDR3 has 15 amino acids. The V end was cut by 1 base, the J end by 5 bases, with 15 bases between. Germline V gene sequence: CDR1 SGHNT, CDR2 YYREEE (reference sequence). The CDR3 nucleotides read TGTGCCAGCAGCTTGCAATCTTCTTCAGTTGAGACCCAGTACTTC. It is translated as CASSLQSSSVETQYF.

The rearrangement links TRBV19 to TRBJ1-2; possibly TRBD1 for D (6 bases). The CDR3 sequence is 15 residues long. The germline V and J ends were trimmed by 3 bases and 5 bases, with 16 bases remaining between them. Germline assignment: CDR1 LNHDA and CDR2 SQIVND (reference sequence). This chain's CDR3 is CASSIPGQLIYGYTF. CDR3 nucleotide sequence: TGTGCCAGTAGTATTCCGGGACAATTAATTTATGGCTACACCTTC.